A selection of T cell receptor beta chains follows, all from one sample in a study of OX40 agonist ivuxolimab in advanced cancers. TCRdb's copy holds only in-frame clones and misses some; the assay was immunoSEQ multiplex PCR. The table shows 50,000 to 60,000 clones, with roughly 86% occurring only once. Sequencing was performed on CD4+ or CD8+ T cells sorted from blood, taken in a trial of the OX40 agonist ivuxolimab. These receptor sequences come from an adult with an advanced solid tumor such as melanoma, head and neck, liver or kidney cancer. Each CDR3 is given with its conserved first and last residue. Each record gives: D gene, J gene, clone size, V gene, CDR3 length, CDR3 DNA, CDR3 protein. D genes are given only for firm matches. Rows may omit the clone size; those that give it use once, few, many or a size class.

d_call: TRBD1
j_call: TRBJ2-1
clone_size: NA
v_call: TRBV18
cdr3_length: 13
cdr3_nt: TGTGCCAGCTCATCGGACAGGTTGAATGAGCAGTTCTTC
cdr3_aa: CASSSDRLNEQFF

d_call: NA
j_call: TRBJ2-3
clone_size: NA
v_call: TRBV11-3
cdr3_length: 14
cdr3_nt: TGTGCCAGCAGCTTAGATGCGGCCACAGATACGCAGTATTTT
cdr3_aa: CASSLDAATDTQYF

d_call: TRBD1
j_call: TRBJ2-4
clone_size: NA
v_call: TRBV5-4
cdr3_length: 15
cdr3_nt: TGTGCCAGCAGCTTGGGGCAGGGGGCACAAAACATTCAGTACTTC
cdr3_aa: CASSLGQGAQNIQYF

d_call: NA
j_call: TRBJ1-1
clone_size: NA
v_call: TRBV5-1
cdr3_length: 13
cdr3_nt: TGCGCCAGCAGCCCCGGGGGTGACACTGAAGCTTTCTTT
cdr3_aa: CASSPGGDTEAFF

d_call: TRBD2
j_call: TRBJ2-3
clone_size: NA
v_call: TRBV7-9
cdr3_length: 16
cdr3_nt: TGTGCCAGCAGCTTAGGGCCTAGCGGGAGCACAGATACGCAGTATTTT
cdr3_aa: CASSLGPSGSTDTQYF

d_call: TRBD1
j_call: TRBJ2-7
clone_size: NA
v_call: TRBV7-8
cdr3_length: 15
cdr3_nt: TGTGCCAGCAGCTTAGGAAGACAGGGGTTGTACGAGCAGTACTTC
cdr3_aa: CASSLGRQGLYEQYF

d_call: NA
j_call: TRBJ1-2
clone_size: NA
v_call: TRBV14
cdr3_length: 15
cdr3_nt: TGTGCCAGCAGCCCCCTGGAGGGCCCGAACTATGGCTACACCTTC
cdr3_aa: CASSPLEGPNYGYTF

d_call: NA
j_call: TRBJ2-2
clone_size: NA
v_call: TRBV7-9
cdr3_length: 18
cdr3_nt: TGTGCCAGCAGCTTGCTGGGGGCGCGGGGCCTTAGGACCGGGGAGCTGTTTTTT
cdr3_aa: CASSLLGARGLRTGELFF

d_call: TRBD1
j_call: TRBJ1-3
clone_size: NA
v_call: TRBV6-1
cdr3_length: 14
cdr3_nt: TGTGCCAGCAGAGAGACAGGGGGCGTAAACACCATATATTTT
cdr3_aa: CASRETGGVNTIYF

d_call: TRBD1
j_call: TRBJ2-2
clone_size: NA
v_call: TRBV5-6
cdr3_length: 17
cdr3_nt: TGTGCCAGCAGCTTTATGCGACAGGGGGGGAACACCGGGGAGCTGTTTTTT
cdr3_aa: CASSFMRQGGNTGELFF

d_call: TRBD2
j_call: TRBJ2-1
clone_size: NA
v_call: TRBV4-3
cdr3_length: 16
cdr3_nt: TGCGCCAGCAGCCAAGAGGCTAGCGGGAGGCTCAATGAGCAGTTCTTC
cdr3_aa: CASSQEASGRLNEQFF

d_call: NA
j_call: TRBJ2-7
clone_size: NA
v_call: TRBV11-3
cdr3_length: 13
cdr3_nt: TGTGCCAGCAGCTTCACGGACGGCTACGAGCAGTACTTC
cdr3_aa: CASSFTDGYEQYF

d_call: NA
j_call: TRBJ2-2
clone_size: NA
v_call: TRBV13
cdr3_length: 14
cdr3_nt: TGTGCCAGCACCCCCCGGCGGCTAACCGGGGAGCTGTTTTTT
cdr3_aa: CASTPRRLTGELFF

d_call: NA
j_call: TRBJ2-3
clone_size: NA
v_call: TRBV6-5
cdr3_length: 13
cdr3_nt: TGTGCCAGCACGACAGGCGGCCCGGATACGCAGTATTTT
cdr3_aa: CASTTGGPDTQYF

d_call: NA
j_call: TRBJ2-7
clone_size: NA
v_call: TRBV10-3
cdr3_length: 14
cdr3_nt: TGTGCCATCAGTGAGAGACGGGGACGGTACGAGCAGTACTTC
cdr3_aa: CAISERRGRYEQYF

d_call: NA
j_call: TRBJ2-3
clone_size: few
v_call: TRBV5-1
cdr3_length: 14
cdr3_nt: TGCGCCAGCAGCTCTGCTGTGTCCTCAGATACGCAGTATTTT
cdr3_aa: CASSSAVSSDTQYF

d_call: TRBD1
j_call: TRBJ1-4
clone_size: NA
v_call: TRBV19
cdr3_length: 15
cdr3_nt: TGTGCCAGTAGAAAGACCGGGACAGGGGATGAAAAACTGTTTTTT
cdr3_aa: CASRKTGTGDEKLFF

d_call: NA
j_call: TRBJ2-1
clone_size: NA
v_call: TRBV15
cdr3_length: 16
cdr3_nt: TGTGCCACCAGCAGTCGGACGGGAGCCTACTACAATGAGCAGTTCTTC
cdr3_aa: CATSSRTGAYYNEQFF

d_call: NA
j_call: TRBJ1-5
clone_size: NA
v_call: TRBV21-1
cdr3_length: 15
cdr3_nt: TGTGCCAGCAGCGCCCTAGGCCCAGGGAATCAGCCCCAGCATTTT
cdr3_aa: CASSALGPGNQPQHF

d_call: NA
j_call: TRBJ2-1
clone_size: NA
v_call: TRBV7-9
cdr3_length: 14
cdr3_nt: TGTGCCAGCAGCTTAGGATTAGTCAGCAATGAGCAGTTCTTC
cdr3_aa: CASSLGLVSNEQFF

d_call: NA
j_call: TRBJ2-7
clone_size: NA
v_call: TRBV4-2
cdr3_length: 12
cdr3_nt: TGTGCCAGCAGCTTGTGGGGGGTCGAGCAGTACTTC
cdr3_aa: CASSLWGVEQYF

d_call: TRBD2
j_call: TRBJ2-7
clone_size: NA
v_call: TRBV7-8
cdr3_length: 15
cdr3_nt: TGTGCCAGCAGCTTTATAGCGGGAGGGTCCTACGAGCAGTACTTC
cdr3_aa: CASSFIAGGSYEQYF

d_call: NA
j_call: TRBJ2-3
clone_size: NA
v_call: TRBV19
cdr3_length: 17
cdr3_nt: TGTGCCAGTAGTTCAAGAACGATAGTAGGGCGTGCAGATACGCAGTATTTT
cdr3_aa: CASSSRTIVGRADTQYF

d_call: NA
j_call: TRBJ2-3
clone_size: NA
v_call: TRBV29-1
cdr3_length: 12
cdr3_nt: TGCAGCGTTGATTGGGGTACAGATACGCAGTATTTT
cdr3_aa: CSVDWGTDTQYF

d_call: TRBD1
j_call: TRBJ2-7
clone_size: NA
v_call: TRBV10-3
cdr3_length: 13
cdr3_nt: TGTGCCATCAGGCAAGACAGGGGTGAAGAGCAGTACTTC
cdr3_aa: CAIRQDRGEEQYF

d_call: TRBD2
j_call: TRBJ2-7
clone_size: once
v_call: TRBV2
cdr3_length: 14
cdr3_nt: TGTGCCAGCAGTGAAATAGCGGGAGATGTTAGGCAGTACTTC
cdr3_aa: CASSEIAGDVRQYF

d_call: TRBD2
j_call: TRBJ2-3
clone_size: NA
v_call: TRBV4-3
cdr3_length: 16
cdr3_nt: TGCGCCAGCAGCCAAGTTGGGGCGGGGGGGACAGATACGCAGTATTTT
cdr3_aa: CASSQVGAGGTDTQYF

d_call: TRBD1
j_call: TRBJ2-7
clone_size: NA
v_call: TRBV28
cdr3_length: 15
cdr3_nt: TGTGCCAGCAAACCTCACTCGGACAGGACGGGCGAGCAGTACTTC
cdr3_aa: CASKPHSDRTGEQYF

d_call: TRBD2
j_call: TRBJ2-5
clone_size: NA
v_call: TRBV11-3
cdr3_length: 14
cdr3_nt: TGTGCCAGCAGCTCCGGACTAGCGGGAGAGACCCAGTACTTC
cdr3_aa: CASSSGLAGETQYF

d_call: TRBD1
j_call: TRBJ1-5
clone_size: NA
v_call: TRBV5-1
cdr3_length: 16
cdr3_nt: TGCGCCAGCAGCCCGGGACAGGGGGTTAGCAATCAGCCCCAGCATTTT
cdr3_aa: CASSPGQGVSNQPQHF

d_call: NA
j_call: TRBJ2-2
clone_size: NA
v_call: TRBV27
cdr3_length: 12
cdr3_nt: TGTGCCAGCAGTTCAATTGGCGGGGAGCTGTTTTTT
cdr3_aa: CASSSIGGELFF

d_call: NA
j_call: TRBJ2-5
clone_size: NA
v_call: TRBV19
cdr3_length: 13
cdr3_nt: TGTGCCAGTAGTATGGGGCCCCAAGAGACCCAGTACTTC
cdr3_aa: CASSMGPQETQYF

d_call: NA
j_call: TRBJ2-1
clone_size: NA
v_call: TRBV18
cdr3_length: 14
cdr3_nt: TGTGCCAGCTCACCAGGCCCGACCTACAATGAGCAGTTCTTC
cdr3_aa: CASSPGPTYNEQFF

d_call: NA
j_call: TRBJ1-1
clone_size: NA
v_call: TRBV27
cdr3_length: 13
cdr3_nt: TGTGCCAGCAGTCTCAAGGATAGGAGTGAAGCTTTCTTT
cdr3_aa: CASSLKDRSEAFF

d_call: NA
j_call: TRBJ2-5
clone_size: NA
v_call: TRBV5-1
cdr3_length: 13
cdr3_nt: TGCGCCAGCAGTCTCGAGCTCCGAGAGACCCAGTACTTC
cdr3_aa: CASSLELRETQYF

d_call: NA
j_call: TRBJ1-5
clone_size: NA
v_call: TRBV7-2
cdr3_length: 15
cdr3_nt: TGTGCCAGCAGCCCAGACCGGACCTTCAATCAGCCCCAGCATTTT
cdr3_aa: CASSPDRTFNQPQHF

d_call: NA
j_call: TRBJ2-2
clone_size: NA
v_call: TRBV4-2
cdr3_length: 18
cdr3_nt: TGTGCCAGCAGCCGCGGGATGAGGTCTAGCGTTTACACCGGGGAGCTGTTTTTT
cdr3_aa: CASSRGMRSSVYTGELFF

d_call: NA
j_call: TRBJ2-7
clone_size: once
v_call: TRBV19
cdr3_length: 15
cdr3_nt: TGTGCCAGTAGTACTCAGCTGGTAGGGGACTACGAGCAGTACTTC
cdr3_aa: CASSTQLVGDYEQYF

d_call: NA
j_call: TRBJ2-3
clone_size: NA
v_call: TRBV2
cdr3_length: 13
cdr3_nt: TGTGCCAGCAGAGATCCTAGATCAGATACGCAGTATTTT
cdr3_aa: CASRDPRSDTQYF

d_call: NA
j_call: TRBJ2-7
clone_size: NA
v_call: TRBV6-5
cdr3_length: 13
cdr3_nt: TGTGCCAGCGGTGCGCGGGTAACCTACGAGCAGTACTTC
cdr3_aa: CASGARVTYEQYF